These 21 T cell receptor beta chains share one sample of origin, sequenced in a study of T cell clonotyping in hematopoietic cell transplantation. The time point is: recipient sample about 28 days before transplant, after cytoreduction. TCRdb's table, derived via immunoSEQ multiplex PCR, lists solely in-frame clones and lacks some. The sample has about 29,000 clones; over 60% are singletons. Material: peripheral blood mononuclear cells, obtained before stem cell transplant. The receptors here all came from a woman aged 25-40 years with chronic myeloid leukemia. Some clones in this sample may be carry-over from other donors' samples.

This clone has a single count. The chain joins TRBV4-1 to TRBJ1-5; D is undetermined. Trimming stripped 0 bases from V and 0 bases from J, with 9 bases between. There are 16 residues in the CDR3. The germline gives CDR1 MGHRA, CDR2 YSYEKL. The CDR3 spells CASSQERQISNQPQHF. The CDR3 DNA reads as TGCGCCAGCAGCCAAGAACGCCAGATTAGCAATCAGCCCCAGCATTTT.

J is TRBJ1-4 and V is TRBV7-9; 9 bases are a match to TRBD1. Losses at the gene ends were 5 bases for V and 6 bases for J; bases not matched to a gene: 4. CDR1 and CDR2 (germline): SEHNR, FQNEAQ (reference sequence). The CDR3 is 14 amino acids. The CDR3 nucleotides read TGTGCCAGCAGCCGAACAGGGGGCCATGAAAAACTGTTTTTT. It encodes CASSRTGGHEKLFF. Filled out from reference TRBV7-9 and TRBJ1-4, the complete variable domain reads DTGVSQNPRHKITKRGQNVTFRCDPISEHNRLYWYRQTLGQGPEFLTYFQNEAQLEKSRLLSDRFSAERPKGSFSTLEIQRTEQGDSAMYLCASSRTGGHEKLFFGSGTQLSVL.

J is TRBJ1-6 and V is TRBV5-1; the match to TRBD1 covers 8 bases. The CDR3 contains 15 residues. V lost 0 bases to trimming and J lost 9 bases; unmatched junction nucleotides: 5. CDR1 is SGHRS, CDR2 YFSETQ, per germline. Here the CDR3 reads CASSLEGRGRSPLHF. CDR3 coding DNA: TGCGCCAGCAGCTTGGAAGGCAGGGGGCGTTCACCCCTCCACTTT.

This chain links TRBV6-5 with TRBJ2-3; no reliable D call. The CDR3 consists of 11 residues. Trimming pared 5 bases from V and 6 bases from J, leaving 6 bases between. The germline gives CDR1 MNHEY, CDR2 SVGAGI. The CDR3 spells CASSPGDTQYF. CDR3 bases: TGTGCCAGCAGTCCCGGGGATACGCAGTATTTT.

This chain uses TRBV9 with TRBJ1-4; 8 bases map to TRBD1. Germline trimming cut 4 bases from V and 2 bases from J; bases unmatched to any gene: 1. Germline assignment: CDR1 SGDLS and CDR2 YYNGEE. The CDR3 has 14 amino acids. CDR3 sequence reads: CASSRTGTNEKLFF. CDR3 coding DNA: TGTGCCAGCAGCCGGACAGGGACTAATGAAAAACTGTTTTTT.

V usage is TRBV4-1 and J usage is TRBJ2-5, with 7 nucleotides matching TRBD2. The CDR3 is 15 residues long. The germline gives CDR1 MGHRA, CDR2 YSYEKL. The V gene end was trimmed by 1 base and the J gene end by 5 bases; junction bases not matched to a gene: 7. CDR3 sequence: CASSQVSGGRETQYF. The CDR3 nucleotides read TGCGCCAGCAGCCAAGTGTCGGGAGGACGGGAGACCCAGTACTTC.

The gene calls are TRBV5-4 and TRBJ2-7, with D possibly being TRBD2 (6 bases). The CDR3 sequence is 14 residues long. V lost 0 bases and J 0 bases, leaving 7 bases between the germline ends. Germline V gene data show CDR1 as SGHNT and CDR2 as YYREEE (reference sequence). CDR3 in amino acids: CASSLAGVSYEQYV. The CDR3 nucleotides read TGTGCCAGCAGCTTGGCGGGGGTCTCCTACGAGCAGTACGTC.

This chain uses TRBV6-1 with TRBJ1-4; D remains ambiguous. The V end lost 5 bases, the J end lost 7 bases, and 11 bases lay between the germline ends. CDR3 length equals 13 residues. Germline-derived CDR1 and CDR2 are MNHNS and SASEGT. This chain's CDR3 is CASSLFRGEKLFF. For the CDR3, the DNA is TGTGCCAGCAGTTTATTTAGAGGTGAAAAACTGTTTTTT.

The chain has TRBV20-1 and TRBJ2-7; no clear D. This CDR3 has 11 amino acids. CDR1 and CDR2 (germline): DFQATT, SNEGSKA (reference sequence). V lost 5 bases to trimming and J lost 1 base, with 6 bases between them. The CDR3, as DNA: TGCAGTGCTGCTTCGTCCTACGAGCAGTACGTC. Protein: CSAASSYEQYV.

The chain is built from TRBV4-1 and TRBJ2-7, with D possibly matching TRBD1 (6 bases). This CDR3 comprises 15 residues. Germline CDR1 and CDR2: MGHRA and YSYEKL. Trimming pared 1 base from V and 2 bases from J, leaving 12 bases between. The CDR3 DNA reads as TGCGCCAGCAGCCAAGGGGGACACGGAACCTACGAGCAGTACGTC. Translating gives CASSQGGHGTYEQYV.

The J gene is TRBJ1-4, the V gene TRBV30; 9 nucleotides line up with TRBD1. Germline CDR1 and CDR2: GTSNPN and SVGIG (reference sequence). Trimming took 2 bases from V and 4 from J; bases not matched to a gene: 11. The CDR3 covers 17 residues. The chain's CDR3 is CAWSRFPMGQGNEKLFF. Written as DNA, the CDR3 is TGTGCCTGGAGTAGATTTCCCATGGGACAGGGTAATGAAAAACTGTTTTTT.

The CDR3 region is CASSDPGGPQPQHF. CDR3 DNA sequence: TGTGCCAGCAGTGATCCGGGGGGCCCTCAGCCCCAGCATTTT. This chain connects TRBV6-1 to TRBJ1-5, with TRBD1 as a possible D gene (6 bases). The CDR3 runs 14 residues. V was clipped by 3 bases and J by 6 bases, with 12 bases between them. The germline V gene has CDR1 MNHNS and CDR2 SASEGT.

This clone was seen more than once but under ten times. V and J are TRBV7-2 and TRBJ2-2, with 10 bases aligning to TRBD1. The V gene's germline CDR1 is SGHTA and CDR2 FQGNSA. This CDR3 is built from 18 residues. Germline trimming cut 1 base from V and 7 bases from J; bases unmatched to any gene: 12. The CDR3 DNA reads as TGTGCCAGCAGCTTAGTACCAACCCGGGACAGGGGTAACGGGGAGCTGTTTTTT. Translated: CASSLVPTRDRGNGELFF.

This clone turned up a few times. This chain uses TRBV19 with TRBJ1-2; D is perhaps TRBD1 (5 bases). The CDR3 runs 16 residues. Trimming pared 5 bases from V and 0 bases from J, leaving 16 bases between. Germline CDR1 and CDR2: LNHDA and SQIVND (reference sequence). This chain's CDR3 is CASSVFGTGTNYGYTF. The DNA for the CDR3 is TGTGCCAGTAGTGTTTTTGGGACGGGGACTAACTATGGCTACACCTTC. The full variable domain, in which reference TRBV19 and TRBJ1-2 provide the parts outside the CDR3, is DGGITQSPKYLFRKEGQNVTLSCEQNLNHDAMYWYRQDPGQGLRLIYYSQIVNDFQKGDIAEGYSVSREKKESFPLTVTSAQKNPTAFYLCASSVFGTGTNYGYTFGSGTRLTVV.

This chain links TRBV7-2 with TRBJ2-3, with D possibly TRBD1 on 5 matching bases. The germline V gene encodes CDR1 SGHTA and CDR2 FQGNSA. CDR3 length: 16 residues. V was clipped by 0 bases and J by 4 bases, with 14 bases between them. CDR3 nucleotides: TGTGCCAGCAGCTTAGCGTTTGGGATAGGGGCAGATACGCAGTATTTT. The encoded protein is CASSLAFGIGADTQYF.

The V call is TRBV6-5, the J call TRBJ2-7; a weak D match, TRBD1 (6 bases). The germline gives CDR1 MNHEY, CDR2 SVGAGI. The ends were cut back, 5 bases at V and 2 bases at J, with 13 bases in the middle. The CDR3 consists of 14 residues. The DNA for the CDR3 is TGTGCCAGCAGTGGGAACAGGGAACCCTACGAGCAGTACGTC. Translated, it gives CASSGNREPYEQYV.

This clone has a single count. V usage is TRBV14 and J usage is TRBJ1-2; D gene ambiguous. The germline V gene encodes CDR1 SGHDN and CDR2 FVKESK. The CDR3 runs to 15 residues. Deletions cut 1 base from V and 6 bases from J, with 15 bases between. The CDR3 bases are TGTGCCAGCAGCCAAGCGCTAGTGGTCGGAGATGGCTACACCTTC. As protein: CASSQALVVGDGYTF.

This clone has only a few counts. The V call is TRBV6-5, the J call TRBJ1-1, with TRBD1 matching over 7 bases. In germline, CDR1 is MNHEY, CDR2 SVGAGI. The CDR3 loop spans 15 amino acids. V lost 1 base, J lost 1 base, and 3 bases stayed unmatched. Here the CDR3 DNA reads TGTGCCAGCAGTTACTTTGGGACAGAGAACACTGAAGCTTTCTTT. Translating it yields CASSYFGTENTEAFF.

The V gene is TRBV28, the J gene TRBJ1-1, with TRBD1 identical over 7 bases. Germline V CDR1 and CDR2: MDHEN, SYDVKM. V shed 1 base, J shed 3 bases, and the junction held 2 bases outside the gene matches. This CDR3 comprises 14 residues. The CDR3 sequence: CASSLYRGYTEAFF. CDR3 sequence (DNA): TGTGCCAGCAGTTTATACAGGGGCTACACTGAAGCTTTCTTT.

The gene calls are TRBV27 and TRBJ2-5; a weak D match, TRBD1 (6 bases). The CDR3 length is 14 residues. V was pared by 5 bases and J by 1 base, with 11 bases between. Germline V gives CDR1 MNHEY, CDR2 SMNVEV (reference sequence). Written as DNA, the CDR3 is TGTGCCAGCAGTCCAACAGGGTTCCAAGAGACCCAGTACTTC. Its protein product is CASSPTGFQETQYF.

V and J are TRBV4-1 and TRBJ2-5; 9 nucleotides align to TRBD1. Losses at the gene ends were 1 base for V and 4 bases for J; bases not matched to a gene: 7. CDR3 length equals 16 residues. Germline V gives CDR1 MGHRA, CDR2 YSYEKL. The CDR3 loop reads CASSQAWDRVGETQYF. CDR3 DNA: TGCGCCAGCAGCCAAGCATGGGACAGGGTGGGAGAGACCCAGTACTTC.